This T cell receptor beta chain came from a study of response to subunit inactivated influenza vaccine. TCRdb fed the RT-PCR reads into MiXCR, producing one record per CDR3 protein. This sample yields about 540,000 distinct CDR3 sequences, of which around a quarter are seen a single time; about 3% belongs to the top ten. The CDR3 is made up of 13 amino acids. V shed 6 bases, J shed 7 bases, and the junction held 4 bases outside the gene matches. Separately, the same data were catalogued under a study of T cells expressing NK-cell markers. That paper states: It was by 5'RACE template switching with UMIs that TCR beta cDNA was made. Repertoire data for TCR beta were derived from sorted T cells (CD3+CD56+NKG2C+, CD3+CD56+NKG2C- and CD3+CD56-NKG2C+). Most of the eight sequenced donors were HCMV-seropositive; one was seronegative. The share of CD8+ T cells held by dominant NKG2C+ clonotypes was about 1.0-7.5% in about 6 donors. A few donors' CD3+CD56-NKG2C+ cells were dominated by the same clonotypes.

The chain is built from TRBV12-3 or TRBV12-4 and TRBJ2-5; 11 bases line up with TRBD2. The sample here was CD4+ T cells sorted from PBMCs, taken about 12 days after vaccination. This receptor was taken from a man over 45 who received an inactivated influenza vaccine. The CDR3 spells CASSPSGGRTQYF. The CDR3, as DNA: TGTGCCAGCAGCCCTAGCGGGGGGCGGACCCAGTACTTC.